This T cell receptor beta chain was obtained from a study of T cell responses to AZD1222 COVID-19 vaccine. As to this clone: Its target is unknown.

Deletions cut 1 base from V and 1 base from J, with 7 bases between. Per the germline V gene, CDR1 is LNHDA and CDR2 is SQIVND (reference sequence). The CDR3 runs to 14 residues. Repertoires were generated with immunoSEQ multiplex PCR, while TCRdb's copy carries only in-frame clones and drops some. The data show some 180,000 clones, roughly 90% seen once. Points from the study as a whole: Baseline testing showed seropositivity in only six or seven AZD1222 recipients.

The specimen was peripheral blood, collected 28 days after the second AZD1222 dose. The chain employs TRBV19 and TRBJ1-1; D gene ambiguous. The sequence derives from an adult who received the AZD1222 COVID-19 vaccine. The CDR3 DNA sequence: TGTGCCAGTAGTATAGGACAACCGAACACTGAAGCTTTCTTT. Residues: CASSIGQPNTEAFF.